These 18 T cell receptor beta chains were sequenced from one sample in a study of T-cell memory formation after mild COVID-19. TCRdb reprocessed the 5' RACE reads via MiXCR and lists one record per CDR3 protein. The repertoire includes about 110,000 distinct CDR3 sequences, 15% to 20% of them detected once, and approximately 28% sits in the top ten. Sample: PBMCs or a T cell subset sorted from them (not recorded which). These receptors came from an adult woman who had mild COVID-19 (a few samples of this study predate the infection). Cell type and time point are not known.

This chain joins TRBV4-1 and TRBJ1-1; D perhaps matches TRBD1 (6 bases). This CDR3 has 14 residues. Germline CDR1 is MGHRA and CDR2 is YSYEKL. Trimming removed 2 bases from V and 4 bases from J, with 11 bases in between. The CDR3 region has the DNA TGCGCCAGCAGCCAAATAGGAGGGGGCACTGAAGCTTTCTTT. Its protein product is CASSQIGGGTEAFF.

As DNA, the CDR3 is TGTGCCAGCAGTTTAACCCCCCGGCAGCTTGGCGAGCAGTACTTC. It yields the protein CASSLTPRQLGEQYF. The chain links TRBV27 to TRBJ2-7; no reliable D call. Trimming stripped 2 bases from V and 6 bases from J, with 17 bases between. The germline V gene encodes CDR1 MNHEY and CDR2 SMNVEV (reference sequence). This CDR3 region has 15 residues.

This clonotype was seen ten or more times. The rearrangement links TRBV15 to TRBJ2-2; D is perhaps TRBD1 or TRBD2 (5 bases each). Per the germline V gene, CDR1 is LNHNV and CDR2 is YYDKDF (reference sequence). Trimming shortened V by 3 bases and J by 3 bases, and 14 bases separated the two germline ends. This CDR3 has 16 amino acids. Here the CDR3 reads CATSSPGQGDTGELFF. The CDR3 nucleotides read TGTGCCACCAGCAGCCCGGGGCAGGGAGACACCGGGGAGCTGTTTTTT.

Written as DNA, the CDR3 is TGCAGTGCTAGGCCGCCTTTGGCAGACGGGAATTCACCCCTCCACTTT. Its protein is CSARPPLADGNSPLHF. The V and J genes are TRBV20-1 and TRBJ1-6; D gene uncertain. Per germline, CDR1 DFQATT and CDR2 SNEGSKA (reference sequence). This CDR3 comprises 16 residues. Trimming removed 3 bases at V and 7 bases at J, with 19 bases between.

The chain has TRBV7-3 and TRBJ2-1; 7 bases agree with TRBD2. Germline V gene sequence: CDR1 SGHTA, CDR2 FQGTGA. With V trimmed by 2 bases and J by 4 bases, 2 bases remained unmatched. This CDR3 comprises 14 residues. CDR3 sequence reads: CASSLDGGYNEQFF. In DNA, the CDR3 is TGTGCCAGCAGCTTAGACGGGGGGTACAATGAGCAGTTCTTC.

The J gene is TRBJ2-3, the V gene TRBV11-2; D is unclear. The CDR3 spans 12 residues. CDR1 is SGHAT, CDR2 FQNNGV, per germline. Trimming removed 5 bases from V and 6 bases from J, with 9 bases in between. In DNA, the CDR3 is TGTGCCAGCAGCCCCGACACCGATACGCAGTATTTT. This encodes CASSPDTDTQYF.

This clonotype was recorded a few times. The chain couples TRBV4-1 to TRBJ2-7, with 8 bases aligning to TRBD1. The CDR3 has 14 amino acids. Trimming removed 1 base from V and 6 bases from J; junction bases left unmatched: 5. CDR1 is MGHRA and CDR2 is YSYEKL in the germline V gene. As DNA, the CDR3 is TGCGCCAGCAGCCAAGTGCAGGGGGCGCGCGAGCAGTACTTC. This gives the protein CASSQVQGAREQYF.

This clonotype showed up just a few times. This chain links TRBV29-1 with TRBJ2-7; D unresolved. This CDR3 comprises 13 residues. Trimming removed 3 bases at V and 0 bases at J, with 9 bases between. Germline loops: CDR1 SQVTM, CDR2 ANQGSEA. The CDR3 nucleotides are TGCAGCGTTGATGTCTCGAGCTCCTACGAGCAGTACTTC. It translates to CSVDVSSSYEQYF.

The genes are TRBV5-1 and TRBJ2-7; the match to TRBD1 covers 9 bases. Losses at the gene ends were 5 bases for V and 5 bases for J; bases not matched to a gene: 8. The V gene's germline CDR1 is SGHRS and CDR2 YFSETQ. CDR3 length equals 14 residues. In DNA form, the CDR3 reads TGCGCCAGCAGAGACCCGGGACAGGGAAACGAGCAGTACTTC. Translated, it gives CASRDPGQGNEQYF.

The V and J genes are TRBV29-1 and TRBJ2-3; weak D call: TRBD2 (6 bases). Germline V lookup: CDR1 SQVTM, CDR2 ANQGSEA. Trimming removed 7 bases from V and 0 bases from J, with 14 bases in between. This CDR3 region has 14 residues. The CDR3 here is CSGTGLRSTDTQYF. CDR3 nucleotide sequence: TGCAGCGGGACGGGACTCCGTAGCACAGATACGCAGTATTTT.

V gene TRBV3-1 combines with J gene TRBJ1-5; TRBD1 aligns across 7 bases. V lost 0 bases, J lost 7 bases, and 9 bases stayed unmatched. The CDR3 sequence is 16 residues long. Germline CDR1 and CDR2: LGHDT and YNNKEL (reference sequence). The CDR3, as DNA: TGTGCCAGCAGCCAAGATATTGGGGCAGGGGGACAGCCCCAGCATTTT. It encodes CASSQDIGAGGQPQHF.

A few counts support this clonotype. The rearrangement joins TRBV7-2 to TRBJ2-3; tentatively, D is TRBD1 (5 bases). V was cut by 7 bases and J by 2 bases, with 13 bases left in between. CDR3 size: 14 residues. Per germline, CDR1 SGHTA and CDR2 FQGNSA. CDR3 in amino acids: CASTWGGLTDTQYF. CDR3 coding DNA: TGTGCCAGCACCTGGGGCGGTCTCACAGATACGCAGTATTTT.

This clonotype was detected only a few times. V is TRBV7-3 and J is TRBJ2-1, with TRBD1 identical over 9 bases. V shed 5 bases, J shed 7 bases, and the junction held 12 bases outside the gene matches. The length of the CDR3 is 16 residues. CDR1 is SGHTA, CDR2 FQGTGA, per germline. As DNA, the CDR3 is TGTGCCAGCAGCCGAGGACAGGGGATGGGCGTAAATGAGCAGTTCTTC. Protein sequence: CASSRGQGMGVNEQFF.

The V and J genes are TRBV29-1 and TRBJ2-3; 7 nucleotides match TRBD1. The CDR3 consists of 15 residues. V gave up 0 bases and J gave up 3 bases; unmatched junction bases: 6. CDR1 SQVTM and CDR2 ANQGSEA come from the germline V gene. The CDR3 DNA is TGCAGCGTTGAAGATAGTGACAGGGTAACAGATACGCAGTATTTT. Protein product: CSVEDSDRVTDTQYF.

The V call is TRBV11-2, the J call TRBJ2-1, with TRBD2 identical over 7 bases. The V segment lost 3 bases and the J segment 9 bases; nucleotides outside the gene matches: 5. In germline, CDR1 is SGHAT, CDR2 FQNNGV. CDR3 length: 13 amino acids. The CDR3 DNA sequence: TGTGCCAGCAGCTTTGTTGGGAGGGGTGAGCAGTTCTTC. It translates to CASSFVGRGEQFF.

The CDR3 DNA reads TGTGCCAGTAGTATCGGGGACTTTGGCAATCAGCCCCAGCATTTT. Translating gives CASSIGDFGNQPQHF. The genes are TRBV19 and TRBJ1-5; tentative D call: TRBD1 (5 bases). Germline V lookup: CDR1 LNHDA, CDR2 SQIVND (reference sequence). The CDR3 is 15 residues long. Trimming removed 3 bases at V and 2 bases at J, with 11 bases between.

The rearrangement joins TRBV11-2 to TRBJ2-5; 8 bases line up with TRBD2. The CDR3 contains 15 residues. The V segment lost 2 bases and the J segment 4 bases; nucleotides outside the gene matches: 6. CDR1 and CDR2 (germline): SGHAT, FQNNGV. CDR3 nucleotides: TGTGCCAGCAGCTTACTCCAGCGGGGGCCAGAGACCCAGTACTTC. Encoded protein: CASSLLQRGPETQYF. The full variable domain, completed using reference TRBV11-2 and TRBJ2-5, is EAGVAQSPRYKIIEKRQSVAFWCNPISGHATLYWYQQILGQGPKLLIQFQNNGVVDDSQLPKDRFSAERLKGVDSTLKIQPAKLEDSAVYLCASSLLQRGPETQYFGPGTRLLVL.

This clonotype turned up a few times. The chain couples TRBV25-1 to TRBJ2-5; D not resolved. V was shortened by 3 bases and J by 3 bases, with 14 bases between the two germline ends. The germline V gene encodes CDR1 MGHDK and CDR2 SYGVNS. The CDR3 is 15 residues long. In DNA form, the CDR3 reads TGTGCCAGCAGTGACATTAAGAGTATAGAAGAGACCCAGTACTTC. Translated, it gives CASSDIKSIEETQYF.